This T cell receptor beta chain was sequenced in a study of early T cells in non-severe SARS-CoV-2 infection. This clonotype was counted ten times or more. CDR3 length: 15 residues. Germline V gene lookup returns CDR1 MNHNY and CDR2 SVGAGI (reference sequence). V gave up 8 bases and J gave up 3 bases; unmatched junction bases: 11. Individual cDNA molecules carried attached unique molecular identifiers. TCRdb re-called the 5' RACE reads through MiXCR, storing one row per CDR3 protein. The sample gives just over 60,000 distinct CDR3 sequences, 8.5% to 9.5% of which show up once; over 1% is in the top ten.

Sequenced material: whole blood. The source is an adult who was a healthcare worker with PCR-confirmed SARS-CoV-2 infection or an uninfected control (not recorded which). V gene TRBV6-6 combines with J gene TRBJ2-3; 7 bases align to TRBD2. DNA of the CDR3: TGTGCCAGCTCAGGAGGGGCCGGGGGGACAGATACGCAGTATTTT. Protein sequence: CASSGGAGGTDTQYF.